Reported below is one T cell receptor (beta chain). Antigen unknown. The J segment lost 8 bases and the V segment lost 7 bases, leaving 14 bases of the junction unmatched. Germline CDR1 and CDR2: MNHNY and SVGAGI (reference sequence). The CDR3 has 15 amino acids. Assay used: immunoSEQ multiplex PCR; TCRdb lists only in-frame clones, some missing. Of about 48,000 clones in the sample, approximately 79% were seen once. This record belongs to a study of a mutant IDH1 vaccine in newly diagnosed glioma. Time point described: week 35, safety follow-up. Each dose of the vaccine consisted of 300 ug of mutant IDH1 20-mer peptide, with topical imiquimod. In weeks 1, 3, 5, 7, 11, 15, 19 and 23, patients were immunized, eight times in all.

Sample: PBMCs, taken from a glioma patient whose treatment included an IDH1 peptide vaccine. The chain has TRBV6-6 and TRBJ2-1; 7 nucleotides line up with TRBD2. The clonotype originates from a man in his forties or fifties with glioma. This chain's CDR3 is CASKIRGDPSYEQFF. Here the CDR3 DNA reads TGTGCCAGCAAAATACGGGGGGATCCTTCGTATGAGCAGTTCTTC.